These 5 T cell receptor beta chains were all obtained from the same sample, sequenced in a study of cytomegalovirus exposure and HLA in healthy donors. This PCR relied on a set of 60 Vbeta primers and 13 Jbeta primers. Using immunoSEQ multiplex PCR, the repertoire was profiled, and TCRdb retains in-frame clones only, with some absent. The profile shows 150,000 to 200,000 clones, 80% to 90% of them singletons. What was sequenced was PBMCs. All receptors come from a woman aged 18-29 years in good health and CMV-seronegative.

The chain employs TRBV5-1 and TRBJ1-2, with D hard to call. This CDR3 comprises 13 residues. CDR1 is SGHRS and CDR2 is YFSETQ in the germline V gene. The ends were cut back, 3 bases at V and 8 bases at J, with 14 bases in the middle. The CDR3 here is CASSSTPGNGYTF. CDR3 in DNA: TGCGCCAGCAGCTCAACCCCAGGTAACGGCTACACCTTC.

The V and J genes are TRBV18 and TRBJ1-5; D is possibly TRBD1 (5 bases). Trimming took 3 bases from V and 5 from J, leaving 17 bases between them. The CDR3 consists of 16 residues. Germline CDR1 is KGHSH and CDR2 is LQKENI. The CDR3 nucleotides read TGTGCCAGCTCACCGACAGTTTTCGGGGGGGATCAGCCCCAGCATTTT. The encoded protein is CASSPTVFGGDQPQHF.

The rearrangement links TRBV4-1 to TRBJ1-2, with D possibly TRBD1 on 5 matching bases. This CDR3 has 17 amino acids. CDR1 and CDR2 (germline): MGHRA, YSYEKL. Trimming left V 0 bases short and J 4 bases short, with 18 bases between. The CDR3 here is CASSQDHLQGVSYGYTF. The CDR3 nucleotides read TGCGCCAGCAGCCAAGATCATTTGCAGGGTGTTAGCTATGGCTACACCTTC.

This chain connects TRBV29-1 to TRBJ2-2; a possible D gene is TRBD2 (6 bases). The CDR3 runs 12 residues. Germline lookup yields CDR1 SQVTM and CDR2 ANQGSEA. V lost 6 bases, J lost 6 bases, and 11 bases lay in between. The CDR3 bases are TGCAGCGTAAAGACTAGGGCCGGGGAGCTGTTTTTT. Encoded protein: CSVKTRAGELFF.

This clone occurred a few times. The chain combines TRBV7-8 with TRBJ2-1, with D tentatively TRBD2 (6 bases). Trimming removed 3 bases from V and 2 bases from J, with 11 bases in between. This CDR3 is 15 amino acids long. Germline V lookup: CDR1 SGHVS, CDR2 FQNEAQ. CDR3 protein: CASSFGLPTYNEQFF. The CDR3 coding sequence is TGTGCCAGCAGCTTCGGACTACCCACCTACAATGAGCAGTTCTTC.